This TCR beta chain was captured in a study of T cell responses to AZD1222 COVID-19 vaccine. Overall study: Doses given second, at about 4 or about 12 weeks, were pooled.

This CDR3 has 13 residues. Germline lookup yields CDR1 SNHLY and CDR2 FYNNEI. V was cut by 7 bases and J by 3 bases, with 9 bases left in between. The method was immunoSEQ multiplex PCR; TCRdb's version includes in-frame clones alone and lacks a portion of them. The profile shows about 120,000 clones, roughly 93% of them singletons. The source was peripheral blood, collected on day 0 of AZD1222 vaccination. The genes are TRBV2 and TRBJ2-2, with D possibly TRBD2 on 6 matching bases. The TCR originated in an adult in good health. CDR3: CASTSDHTGELFF. For the CDR3, the DNA is TGTGCCAGCACTAGCGACCACACCGGGGAGCTGTTTTTT.